The clone carrying this TCR beta chain occurred a few times. Its antigen remains unknown. Trimming took off 7 bases at V and 5 bases at J, with 13 bases between the two ends. Germline lookup yields CDR1 SEHNR and CDR2 FQNEAQ (reference sequence). The CDR3 is made up of 13 amino acids. This entry comes from a study of T cells in Graves' hyperthyroidism and ophthalmopathy. General study results and limits: Ophthalmopathy onset followed model prediction by a median approximately six months.

Amplification targeted TCR beta CDR3 regions from RNA transcripts. Carried out on the TCR CDR3, a first-round RT-PCR used the HTBI primer set. TCRdb recomputed calls from the multiplex PCR reads with MiXCR, one row per CDR3 protein. The sample shows about 500,000 distinct CDR3 sequences, about 45% of them seen only once. The rearrangement joins TRBV7-9 to TRBJ2-3; D is uncertain. This clonotype was obtained from an adult woman with Graves' disease, either hyperthyroidism or ophthalmopathy (not recorded which). Sequencing used peripheral blood or thyroid tissue (not recorded which). The CDR3 reads CASTSPVVDTQYF. The CDR3 DNA follows: TGTGCCAGCACCAGTCCCGTGGTAGATACGCAGTATTTT. Using reference TRBV7-9 and TRBJ2-3 for the parts outside the CDR3, the full variable domain is DTGVSQNPRHKITKRGQNVTFRCDPISEHNRLYWYRQTLGQGPEFLTYFQNEAQLEKSRLLSDRFSAERPKGSFSTLEIQRTEQGDSAMYLCASTSPVVDTQYFGPGTRLTVL.